These T cell receptor beta chains were read from a single sample in a study of blood T cell repertoires in COVID-19. This table comes from immunoSEQ multiplex PCR, and its TCRdb copy is limited to in-frame clones, with some not included. The data hold 290,000 or so clones, with more than 75% observed a single time. Sequencing used PBMCs or T cells enriched from blood (not recorded which). The receptors were gathered from a woman between 18 and 29 years old who had recovered from COVID-19. Each CDR3 is given with its conserved first and last residue. The D gene is left open where the match is weak. Only some rows state a clone size, as once, few, many or a class for expanded clones.

j_call	clone_size	v_call	d_call	cdr3_aa	cdr3_nt
TRBJ1-2	-	TRBV4-3	-	CASSQGPRDGYTF	TGCGCCAGCAGCCAAGGCCCCAGGGATGGCTACACCTTC
TRBJ1-1	-	TRBV27	TRBD1	CASGQGANTEAFF	TGTGCCAGCGGACAGGGAGCGAACACTGAAGCTTTCTTT
TRBJ2-3	-	TRBV7-9	TRBD2	CASSLGLAGRTDTQYF	TGTGCCAGCAGCCTAGGACTAGCGGGGCGCACAGATACGCAGTATTTT
TRBJ2-5	-	TRBV24-1	-	CATSDLSDGDQETQYF	TGTGCCACCAGTGATTTGTCTGACGGAGACCAAGAGACCCAGTACTTC
TRBJ2-1	-	TRBV28	TRBD2	CASSERGLYNEQFF	TGTGCCAGCAGTGAGCGGGGCTTATACAATGAGCAGTTCTTC
TRBJ2-7	-	TRBV28	TRBD1	CASSLFFGQGLYEQYF	TGTGCCAGCAGTTTATTCTTCGGACAGGGGTTATACGAGCAGTACTTC
TRBJ1-6	-	TRBV11-3	TRBD1	CASSDRDRGSYNSPLHF	TGTGCCAGCAGCGACCGGGACAGGGGCTCCTATAATTCACCCCTCCACTTT
TRBJ2-1	-	TRBV19	-	CASSTPGVYNEQFF	TGTGCCAGTAGTACCCCGGGAGTTTATAATGAGCAGTTCTTC
TRBJ2-3	-	TRBV5-4	-	CASSSWTVGGVTDTQYF	TGTGCCAGCAGCTCTTGGACTGTAGGTGGTGTCACAGATACGCAGTATTTT
TRBJ1-1	-	TRBV4-1	TRBD1	CASSQEQGQPEAFF	TGCGCCAGCAGCCAAGAACAGGGACAGCCTGAAGCTTTCTTT
TRBJ2-1	-	TRBV7-9	-	CASSLGGGASQFF	TGTGCCAGCAGCTTGGGTGGGGGGGCCTCGCAGTTCTTC
TRBJ2-7	-	TRBV7-9	TRBD1	CASSSGQALPYEQYF	TGTGCCAGCAGCTCAGGACAGGCCCTACCGTACGAGCAGTACTTC
TRBJ2-7	-	TRBV5-5	-	CASSLQSSSYEQYF	TGTGCCAGCAGCTTGCAGTCAAGCTCCTACGAGCAGTACTTC
TRBJ2-1	-	TRBV7-9	-	CASSSHYNEQFF	TGTGCCAGCAGCTCACACTACAATGAGCAGTTCTTC
TRBJ2-7	once	TRBV7-9	TRBD1	CASSWGQGEYDEQYF	TGTGCCAGCAGCTGGGGACAGGGAGAGTATGACGAGCAGTACTTC
TRBJ1-5	-	TRBV21-1	-	CASPHPRDSNQPQHF	TGTGCCAGCCCCCACCCGAGGGATAGCAATCAGCCCCAGCATTTT
TRBJ2-1	-	TRBV5-6	TRBD2	CASSAGLVINEQFF	TGTGCCAGCAGCGCGGGACTAGTAATCAATGAGCAGTTCTTC
TRBJ2-5	-	TRBV2	-	CASYPTRRARETQYF	TGTGCCAGCTATCCGACTAGAAGGGCGCGAGAGACCCAGTACTTC
TRBJ1-6	-	TRBV2	-	CASSPDSNSPLHF	TGTGCCAGCAGCCCGGACAGTAATTCACCCCTCCACTTT
TRBJ2-3	-	TRBV28	TRBD1	CASSSRTGPSTDTQYF	TGTGCCAGCAGTTCCCGGACAGGGCCGAGCACAGATACGCAGTATTTT
TRBJ1-1	-	TRBV6-5	-	CASSPTRGVNTEAFF	TGTGCCAGCAGTCCCACGAGAGGAGTGAACACTGAAGCTTTCTTT
TRBJ1-1	-	TRBV5-4	-	CASSSVERGGTEAFF	TGTGCCAGCAGCTCCGTGGAACGCGGTGGCACTGAAGCTTTCTTT
TRBJ2-7	-	TRBV11-3	-	CASSLVSEDQQYF	TGTGCCAGCAGCTTAGTCAGCGAAGACCAGCAGTACTTC
TRBJ2-5	-	TRBV5-4	-	CASSQGGRETQYF	TGTGCCAGCAGCCAGGGGGGCCGGGAGACCCAGTACTTC
TRBJ2-1	-	TRBV6-6	-	CASSYEGNSYNEQFF	TGTGCCAGCAGTTACGAGGGTAACTCCTACAATGAGCAGTTCTTC
TRBJ1-4	-	TRBV28	-	CASSLLLQGASNEKLFF	TGTGCCAGCAGTTTACTCTTGCAGGGTGCTTCTAATGAAAAACTGTTTTTT
TRBJ2-1	-	TRBV15	TRBD2	CATMQRGSYNEQFF	TGTGCCACCATGCAGCGGGGCTCCTACAATGAGCAGTTCTTC
TRBJ2-1	-	TRBV28	-	CASSPRTISSYNEQFF	TGTGCCAGCAGTCCTCGGACTATCAGCTCCTACAATGAGCAGTTCTTC
TRBJ2-1	-	TRBV2	TRBD2	CASSETRTSRSSYNEQFF	TGTGCCAGCAGCGAGACCAGGACTAGCCGCAGCTCCTACAATGAGCAGTTCTTC
TRBJ2-7	-	TRBV28	TRBD2	CASSLTSGYYEQYF	TGTGCCAGCAGTTTGACTAGCGGATACTACGAGCAGTACTTC
TRBJ2-5	-	TRBV10-1	-	CASSEGSRKTQYF	TGCGCCAGCAGTGAGGGGAGTAGAAAGACCCAGTACTTC
TRBJ2-7	many	TRBV6-5	-	CASKRGGGYYEQYF	TGTGCCAGCAAGAGGGGAGGAGGCTACTACGAGCAGTACTTC
TRBJ2-1	-	TRBV30	-	CAWSYAQGSYNEQFF	TGTGCCTGGAGTTACGCGCAGGGGTCCTACAATGAGCAGTTCTTC
TRBJ2-7	-	TRBV28	TRBD1	CASGTGTGAYEQYF	TGTGCCAGCGGGACCGGGACAGGAGCCTACGAGCAGTACTTC
TRBJ1-1	-	TRBV19	-	CASSRQGHNTEAFF	TGTGCCAGTAGCCGTCAGGGACACAACACTGAAGCTTTCTTT
TRBJ1-4	once	TRBV14	-	CASSIRRQTEKLFF	TGTGCCAGCAGCATCCGCAGACAGACTGAAAAACTGTTTTTT
TRBJ1-2	-	TRBV7-9	-	CASSLGLSNYGYTF	TGTGCCAGCAGCTTAGGACTTTCTAACTATGGCTACACCTTC
TRBJ2-1	-	TRBV28	TRBD2	CASSPAGLSYNEQFF	TGTGCCAGCAGTCCAGCGGGGCTCTCCTACAATGAGCAGTTCTTC
TRBJ1-2	-	TRBV28	-	CASSQTSRYGYTF	TGTGCCAGCAGTCAGACTTCTCGCTATGGCTACACCTTC
TRBJ1-2	-	TRBV5-1	-	CASSLDRVPVDYTF	TGCGCCAGCAGCTTGGACAGGGTGCCGGTGGACTACACCTTC
TRBJ1-1	-	TRBV15	-	CATSIDRNTEAFF	TGTGCCACCAGCATCGACAGAAACACTGAAGCTTTCTTT
TRBJ1-2	-	TRBV9	TRBD1	CASSVAGQENGYTF	TGTGCCAGCAGCGTAGCGGGACAGGAAAATGGCTACACCTTC
TRBJ1-3	few	TRBV28	TRBD1	CASSQTGDGNTIYF	TGTGCCAGCAGCCAGACAGGGGACGGAAACACCATATATTTT
TRBJ1-1	-	TRBV2	-	CASSVRQGNTEAFF	TGTGCCAGCAGTGTAAGGCAGGGGAACACTGAAGCTTTCTTT
TRBJ2-1	-	TRBV7-3	TRBD2	CASSPLAGRYNEQFF	TGTGCCAGCAGCCCCCTAGCGGGGCGTTACAATGAGCAGTTCTTC
TRBJ2-3	-	TRBV7-2	TRBD2	CASSLARGGRLAGDTDTQYF	TGTGCCAGCAGCTTAGCCAGAGGGGGGAGACTAGCGGGGGACACAGATACGCAGTATTTT
TRBJ2-7	-	TRBV7-9	-	CASSLWDNYEQYF	TGTGCCAGCAGCTTATGGGACAACTACGAGCAGTACTTC
TRBJ2-3	once	TRBV29-1	-	CSVEGVFSTDTQYF	TGCAGCGTAGAGGGGGTCTTTAGCACAGATACGCAGTATTTT
TRBJ1-2	-	TRBV28	TRBD1	CASNTQGGLGYTF	TGTGCCAGCAATACTCAGGGGGGTCTGGGCTACACCTTC
TRBJ2-1	-	TRBV12-3/TRBV12-4	-	CASSLQGNEQFF	TGTGCCAGCAGTTTACAGGGCAATGAGCAGTTCTTC
TRBJ2-5	-	TRBV11-2	-	CASSSKIGQETQYF	TGTGCCAGCAGCTCAAAAATCGGCCAAGAGACCCAGTACTTC
TRBJ1-4	-	TRBV28	-	CASSFAGRNEKLFF	TGTGCCAGCAGTTTTGCAGGGAGGAATGAAAAACTGTTTTTT
TRBJ2-1	-	TRBV3-1/TRBV3-2	-	CASSPLLGSYNEQFF	TGTGCCAGCAGCCCCCTACTAGGGTCCTACAATGAGCAGTTCTTC